The 28 T cell receptor beta chains presented below share a single source sample, sequenced in a study of OX40 agonist ivuxolimab in advanced cancers. Sequencing used immunoSEQ multiplex PCR; TCRdb keeps in-frame clones, though not all of them. Of about 54,000 clones in the sample, roughly 90% were seen once. The sample consisted of CD4+ or CD8+ T cells sorted from blood, taken in a trial of the OX40 agonist ivuxolimab. These receptors originate from an adult with an advanced solid tumor such as melanoma, head and neck, liver or kidney cancer.

The V and J genes are TRBV11-3 and TRBJ1-5, with TRBD1 as a possible D gene (5 bases). The CDR3 has 15 amino acids. Germline V gives CDR1 SGHNT, CDR2 YENEEA. The V end was cut by 4 bases, the J end by 10 bases, with 20 bases between. The CDR3 sequence is CASSSAGLPREPQHF. CDR3 nucleotide sequence: TGTGCCAGCAGCTCAGCGGGACTCCCGAGGGAACCCCAGCATTTT.

This rearrangement joins TRBV7-3 to TRBJ1-1; maybe TRBD1 (5 bases). The CDR3 covers 12 residues. The V and J ends lost 0 bases and 10 bases respectively, with 9 bases between them. The germline V gene has CDR1 SGHTA and CDR2 FQGTGA. This CDR3 reads CASSLTGARAFF. In DNA form, the CDR3 reads TGTGCCAGCAGCTTAACAGGGGCGCGAGCTTTCTTT.

The chain couples TRBV7-8 to TRBJ1-5; no clear D gene. Deletions cut 2 bases from V and 0 bases from J, with 8 bases between. Germline V gene data show CDR1 as SGHVS and CDR2 as FQNEAQ. The CDR3 totals 15 residues. Here the CDR3 DNA reads TGTGCCAGCAGCTTAAGAGGTTATAGCAATCAGCCCCAGCATTTT. Protein product: CASSLRGYSNQPQHF.

V gene TRBV5-1 combines with J gene TRBJ1-1; D not certain. V was cut by 4 bases and J by 1 base, with 8 bases left in between. The CDR3 loop spans 13 amino acids. Germline V gene data show CDR1 as SGHRS and CDR2 as YFSETQ. CDR3 DNA sequence: TGCGCCAGCAGCCAGGACGGGAACACTGAAGCTTTCTTT. It is translated as CASSQDGNTEAFF.

This sequence joins TRBV6-1 and TRBJ2-7; 7 bases fit TRBD2. The germline CDR1 and CDR2 sequences are MNHNS and SASEGT. With 7 bases clipped from V and 3 bases from J, the junction kept 6 bases outside the gene matches. This CDR3 has 13 amino acids. CDR3: CASISGLFYEQYF. In nucleotides, the CDR3 is TGTGCCAGCATCTCGGGACTATTCTACGAGCAGTACTTC.

The chain employs TRBV6-1 and TRBJ2-2; no firm D call. V was pared by 6 bases and J by 7 bases, with 18 bases between. CDR1 and CDR2 (germline): MNHNS, SASEGT. CDR3 length: 15 residues. CDR3 nucleotides: TGTGCCAGCAGGCTAATGGGGTCGGCAATCGGGGAGCTGTTTTTT. This codes for CASRLMGSAIGELFF.

The chain carries TRBV28 and TRBJ2-2, with D maybe TRBD2 (7 bases). V gave up 6 bases and J gave up 2 bases, with 10 bases separating them. The CDR3 totals 14 residues. Per germline, CDR1 MDHEN and CDR2 SYDVKM. The CDR3 loop is CASRGGGNTGELFF. CDR3 sequence (DNA): TGTGCCAGCAGAGGGGGGGGAAACACCGGGGAGCTGTTTTTT. Together with reference TRBV28 and TRBJ2-2, the CDR3 gives the full variable domain: DVKVTQSSRYLVKRTGEKVFLECVQDMDHENMFWYRQDPGLGLRLIYFSYDVKMKEKGDIPEGYSVSREKKERFSLILESASTNQTSMYLCASRGGGNTGELFFGEGSRLTVL.

This chain connects TRBV4-1 to TRBJ2-5, with D possibly being TRBD2 (5 bases). Trimming shortened V by 3 bases and J by 8 bases, and 25 bases separated the two germline ends. Germline-derived CDR1 and CDR2 are MGHRA and YSYEKL. This CDR3 has 17 residues. Here the CDR3 DNA reads TGCGCCAGCAGCCAGAAGGGTCTAGCTATGGGTAAGAGAACCCAGTACTTC. This sequence encodes CASSQKGLAMGKRTQYF.

The chain combines TRBV4-3 with TRBJ2-1; possibly TRBD1 or TRBD2 for D (6 bases each). The CDR3 runs to 13 residues. V was trimmed by 0 bases and J by 10 bases, leaving 10 bases between them. In germline, CDR1 is LGHNA, CDR2 YSLEER. CDR3 region: CASSQDRGREQFF. The CDR3 DNA sequence: TGCGCCAGCAGCCAAGATCGGGGGCGGGAGCAGTTCTTC.

The chain is built from TRBV27 and TRBJ1-1; 8 bases agree with TRBD1. Per germline, CDR1 MNHEY and CDR2 SMNVEV (reference sequence). The CDR3 covers 15 residues. The J segment lost 0 bases and the V segment lost 2 bases, leaving 2 bases of the junction unmatched. Here the CDR3 reads CASSLGDRMNTEAFF. For the CDR3, the DNA is TGTGCCAGCAGTTTAGGGGACAGGATGAACACTGAAGCTTTCTTT.

The V and J genes are TRBV5-5 and TRBJ2-4, with TRBD2 matching over 8 bases. The CDR3 has 15 residues. V shed 8 bases, J shed 3 bases, and the junction held 10 bases outside the gene matches. Germline values: CDR1 SGHKS, CDR2 YYEKEE (reference sequence). CDR3 DNA sequence: TGTGCCAGTGCCCCGGGGGGGCGGGGCAAAAACATTCAGTACTTC. The encoded protein is CASAPGGRGKNIQYF.

The chain couples TRBV19 to TRBJ1-6; D is ambiguous. The CDR3 covers 15 residues. V lost 1 base and J lost 9, with 13 bases in between. From germline, CDR1 is LNHDA and CDR2 SQIVND (reference sequence). The CDR3 is CASSIGGSSSSPLHF. In DNA form, the CDR3 reads TGTGCCAGTAGTATAGGAGGCAGCTCCTCTTCACCCCTCCACTTT.

J is TRBJ2-1 and V is TRBV18; D might be TRBD2 (7 bases). The CDR3 has 16 residues. Germline V lookup: CDR1 KGHSH, CDR2 LQKENI. The V gene lost 1 base and the J gene lost 1 base, with 11 bases spanning the gap. CDR3 residues: CASSPQGGGSYNEQFF. The CDR3 nucleotides are TGTGCCAGCTCACCACAGGGGGGGGGATCCTACAATGAGCAGTTCTTC.

The V and J genes are TRBV4-1 and TRBJ2-1, with 11 nucleotides matching TRBD1. The germline V gene has CDR1 MGHRA and CDR2 YSYEKL. The CDR3 sequence is 17 residues long. Trimming cost V 3 bases and J 9 bases; bases outside gene matches: 13. The CDR3 bases are TGCGCCAGCAGCCATAACCTCTTCGGACAGGGGGCGGGTGAGCAGTTCTTC. Protein: CASSHNLFGQGAGEQFF.

This chain uses TRBV6-6 with TRBJ2-4, with 10 bases aligning to TRBD2. The CDR3 covers 16 residues. Looked up from germline, CDR1 is MNHNY and CDR2 is SVGAGI (reference sequence). J lost 7 bases, V lost 0 bases, and 6 bases had no gene match. The chain's CDR3 is CASSYSPSGGGNIQYF. The CDR3 bases are TGTGCCAGCAGTTACTCACCTAGCGGGGGTGGGAACATTCAGTACTTC.

The V and J genes are TRBV5-6 and TRBJ1-2, with D possibly TRBD1 on 5 matching bases. This CDR3 contains 14 residues. V lost 0 bases to trimming and J lost 6 bases, with 12 bases between them. Germline assignment: CDR1 SGHDT and CDR2 YYEEEE. The CDR3 here is CASSLDAGYHGYTF. In DNA form, the CDR3 reads TGTGCCAGCAGCTTGGACGCAGGGTACCATGGCTACACCTTC.

Comments on this clone: The same CDR3 also results from other DNA sequences found in this sample. The chain links TRBV28 to TRBJ2-7; 8 positions agree with TRBD2. CDR3 size: 16 residues. V was pared by 5 bases and J by 3 bases, with 12 bases of the junction left unmatched. Germline loops: CDR1 MDHEN, CDR2 SYDVKM. The DNA for the CDR3 is TGTGCCAGCAGTAGACCTAGCGGGCTTGGGCTCTACGAGCAGTACTTC. Translating gives CASSRPSGLGLYEQYF.

The genes are TRBV25-1 and TRBJ2-7; D unresolved. V shed 6 bases and J shed 5 bases, with 11 bases lying between them. The germline CDR1 and CDR2 sequences are MGHDK and SYGVNS. CDR3 length: 12 amino acids. The CDR3 DNA is TGTGCCAGCAGGTCTGCGATCCACGAGCAGTACTTC. Translated, it gives CASRSAIHEQYF.

In DNA form, the CDR3 reads TGTGCCAGCAGCCCCGGGATTAACTATGGCTACACCTTC. It is translated as CASSPGINYGYTF. The genes are TRBV7-2 and TRBJ1-2; D gene ambiguous. In germline, CDR1 is SGHTA, CDR2 FQGNSA. This CDR3 has 13 amino acids. The ends were cut back, 5 bases at V and 1 base at J, with 8 bases in the middle.

The chain recombines TRBV11-2 with TRBJ2-7; no clear D gene. V lost 5 bases and J lost 4, with 12 bases in between. This CDR3 comprises 13 residues. CDR1 and CDR2 from the germline V gene are SGHAT and FQNNGV. The CDR3 region is CASSPGRMYEQYF. Here the CDR3 DNA reads TGTGCCAGCAGCCCAGGACGGATGTACGAGCAGTACTTC.

The rearrangement links TRBV12-5 to TRBJ1-1; D remains ambiguous. The V end was cut by 1 base, the J end by 4 bases, with 7 bases between. CDR1 and CDR2 (germline): LGHNT, FRNRAP. The CDR3 is 13 amino acids. The CDR3 DNA reads as TGTGCTAGTGGTTTGGAGGCGGGCACTGAAGCTTTCTTT. The encoded protein is CASGLEAGTEAFF.

V usage is TRBV19 and J usage is TRBJ2-7; TRBD1 is a possible D gene (6 bases). V was clipped by 8 bases and J by 2 bases, with 7 bases between them. From germline, CDR1 is LNHDA and CDR2 SQIVND (reference sequence). The CDR3 spans 11 residues. CDR3 DNA: TGTGCCAGTCAGGGGACCTACGAGCAGTACTTC. Translated: CASQGTYEQYF.

The chain links TRBV5-1 to TRBJ2-1, with 15 bases aligning to TRBD2. Per the germline V gene, CDR1 is SGHRS and CDR2 is YFSETQ. Trimming took 3 bases from V and 8 from J; bases not matched to a gene: 3. The CDR3 is 15 residues long. CDR3 residues: CASSWTSGRAYEQFF. CDR3 DNA sequence: TGCGCCAGCAGCTGGACTAGCGGGAGGGCCTATGAGCAGTTCTTC.

V is TRBV5-1 and J is TRBJ2-5; D is undetermined. V was clipped by 2 bases and J by 2 bases, with 10 bases between them. CDR3 length: 14 residues. Germline assignment: CDR1 SGHRS and CDR2 YFSETQ. The CDR3 is CASSFGSVQETQYF. The CDR3 nucleotides are TGCGCCAGCAGCTTCGGGTCGGTACAAGAGACCCAGTACTTC.

The V gene is TRBV11-2, the J gene TRBJ1-2, with D uncertain. This CDR3 comprises 15 residues. Germline V gene lookup returns CDR1 SGHAT and CDR2 FQNNGV. V was clipped by 7 bases and J by 8 bases, with 23 bases between them. DNA for the CDR3: TGTGCCAGCACCCACGGCCCGGGCCCGCGGGAGGGCTACACCTTC. It translates to CASTHGPGPREGYTF.

The chain recombines TRBV5-1 with TRBJ2-7, with 11 bases that match TRBD1. Germline-derived CDR1 and CDR2 are SGHRS and YFSETQ. J was trimmed by 7 bases and V by 4 bases; bases with no gene match: 7. This CDR3 region has 14 residues. The CDR3 spells CASSTGTGGGEQYF. The CDR3 DNA is TGCGCCAGCAGCACCGGGACAGGGGGTGGAGAGCAGTACTTC.

The rearrangement joins TRBV4-2 to TRBJ2-5, with TRBD2 matching 8 bases. V trimming: 5 bases; J trimming: 9 bases; junction bases outside the gene matches: 14. The CDR3 is 15 amino acids. Germline lookup yields CDR1 LGHNA and CDR2 YNFKEQ. CDR3 amino acids: CASSVLAGGLVAQYF. CDR3 nucleotide sequence: TGTGCCAGCAGCGTCCTAGCGGGTGGCCTAGTGGCCCAGTACTTC.

The chain recombines TRBV29-1 with TRBJ2-3; the match to TRBD1 covers 7 bases. Germline CDR1 and CDR2: SQVTM and ANQGSEA. The CDR3 extends over 14 amino acids. Losses at the gene ends were 7 bases for V and 2 bases for J; bases not matched to a gene: 9. The chain's CDR3 is CSATNRGDTDTQYF. In DNA form, the CDR3 reads TGCAGCGCCACCAACAGGGGAGACACAGATACGCAGTATTTT.